The text below deals with one T cell receptor (beta chain). What it binds is unknown. Germline V gene data show CDR1 as SQVTM and CDR2 as ANQGSEA. The CDR3 extends over 16 amino acids. The ends were cut back, 3 bases at V and 0 bases at J, with 12 bases in the middle. This was a survey-level run. Repertoires were generated with immunoSEQ multiplex PCR, while TCRdb's copy carries only in-frame clones and drops some. The table lists over 30,000 clones, less than 85% of them singletons, with 7% to 9% in the top ten. These data come from a study of STAT5B mutations in CD4+ large granular lymphocyte leukemia. Broader study findings: The CD4+ versus CD8+ T-LGLL clonality difference may reflect limited sample size.

Sample: CD4+ T cells from blood buffy coats. V is TRBV29-1 and J is TRBJ2-6; TRBD2 might be the D (5 bases). The TCR originated in a human donor in good health. CDR3 nucleotide sequence: TGCAGCGTTGAGGACTCCCCGCACTCTGGGGCCAACGTCCTGACTTTC. Translation: CSVEDSPHSGANVLTF. Complete variable domain (other parts from reference TRBV29-1 and TRBJ2-6): SAVISQKPSRDICQRGTSLTIQCQVDSQVTMMFWYRQQPGQSLTLIATANQGSEATYESGFVIDKFPISRPNLTFSTLTVSNMSPEDSSIYLCSVEDSPHSGANVLTFGAGSRLTVL.